Here is one T cell receptor (beta chain) with its context. Its antigen remains unknown. This sample was included in a study of liver allograft versus peripheral blood T cells. Turning to the study itself: Peripheral blood of the recipients supplied T cell receptor repertoires that were compared with those in transplanted livers. The study, taken as a whole, reports: Liver allograft T cell receptor repertoires were reported to differ from peripheral blood repertoires.

MiXCR, applied by TCRdb to the reads, yields one record per CDR3 protein. In the table there are 10,000 to 15,000 distinct CDR3 sequences, 25% to 35% of which are singletons. The clonotype was recovered from a human patient who had a liver transplant. The graft donor may have given rise to some T cells.

Here the CDR3 reads CASSQGGTVNEKLFF. CDR3 nucleotide sequence: TGTGCCAGCAGCCAAGGAGGGACTGTGAATGAAAAACTGTTTTTT. V is TRBV14 and J is TRBJ1-4; maybe TRBD1 (5 bases). Germline loops: CDR1 SGHDN, CDR2 FVKESK. V dropped 1 base and J dropped 5 bases, with 11 bases sitting between them. This CDR3 is built from 15 residues.